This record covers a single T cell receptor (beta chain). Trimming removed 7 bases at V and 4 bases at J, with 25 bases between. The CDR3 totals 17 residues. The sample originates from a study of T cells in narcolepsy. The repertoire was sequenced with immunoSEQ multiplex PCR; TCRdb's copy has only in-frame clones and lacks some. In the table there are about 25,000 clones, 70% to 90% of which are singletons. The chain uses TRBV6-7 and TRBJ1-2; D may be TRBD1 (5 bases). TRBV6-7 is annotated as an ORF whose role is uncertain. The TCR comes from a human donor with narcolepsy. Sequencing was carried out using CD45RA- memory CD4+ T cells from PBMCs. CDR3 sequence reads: CASTKLRGGTLSYGYTF. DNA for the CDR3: TGTGCCAGCACTAAATTACGGGGAGGGACGCTCAGCTATGGCTACACCTTC.